The present entry profiles one TCR beta chain with its context. The target antigen is unknown. One end of the junction fails to match germline, which may point to a read error. This specimen belongs to a study of cytomegalovirus exposure and HLA in healthy donors. Study-level findings and limits: It was confirmed in vitro that a few of the CMV-associated chains were specific for CMV antigens.

Primers: 60 Vbeta forward and 13 Jbeta reverse. Only in-frame clones appear in the TCRdb table, and some are missing; sequencing was by immunoSEQ multiplex PCR. The sample includes some 240,000 clones, approximately 78% of them seen just once. This CDR3 contains 16 residues. Germline V gene sequence: CDR1 SEHNR, CDR2 FQNEAQ (reference sequence). The clonotype was recovered from a male donor in good health and CMV-seronegative. The V call is TRBV7-9, the J call TRBJ2-5; 9 bases match TRBD2. Sequenced material: PBMCs. The CDR3 nucleotides are TGTTCCAGCCTCAACGCGGCTAGCGGGGCCACCGGGACCCAGTACTTC. This translates into CSSLNAASGATGTQYF.